A single sample gave rise to the 9 T cell receptor beta chains below, sequenced in a study of T cell changes during pregnancy in multiple sclerosis. Generated by immunoSEQ multiplex PCR, the TCRdb table keeps only in-frame clones and is missing some. Of over 45,000 clones listed, more than 80% were seen once; the top ten hold over 0.45%. Sequenced here: CD4+ T cells from peripheral blood mononuclear cells, sampled in the first trimester of pregnancy. Source of these receptors: a female donor with multiple sclerosis, enrolled in a pregnancy study.

This rearrangement joins TRBV19 to TRBJ2-3; 9 bases align to TRBD2. V shed 10 bases, J shed 1 base, and the junction held 6 bases outside the gene matches. The CDR3 loop spans 14 amino acids. Germline CDR1 LNHDA, CDR2 SQIVND (reference sequence). The DNA of the CDR3 is TGTGCCACGAAGACTAGCGGAGGCACAGATACGCAGTATTTT. It specifies CATKTSGGTDTQYF.

This chain links TRBV4-1 with TRBJ1-5; D call uncertain. Looked up from germline, CDR1 is MGHRA and CDR2 is YSYEKL. This CDR3 contains 13 residues. The V gene lost 3 bases and the J gene lost 7 bases, with 10 bases spanning the gap. The CDR3 DNA reads TGCGCCAGCAGCCACGAGGGCCGGCAGCCCCAGCATTTT. Its translation is CASSHEGRQPQHF.

The chain links TRBV28 to TRBJ1-2; D remains unclear. The CDR3 contains 12 residues. V shed 3 bases and J shed 7 bases, with 9 bases lying between them. From germline, CDR1 is MDHEN and CDR2 SYDVKM. The CDR3 protein is CASSFRIGGYTF. The CDR3 nucleotides are TGTGCCAGCAGTTTCAGGATTGGTGGCTACACCTTC.

This chain connects TRBV14 to TRBJ2-7; D might be TRBD2 (7 bases). The ends were cut back, 4 bases at V and 6 bases at J, with 22 bases in the middle. Germline V gene sequence: CDR1 SGHDN, CDR2 FVKESK. There are 16 residues in the CDR3. This chain's CDR3 is CASSPWGGRVDSEQYF. The DNA for the CDR3 is TGTGCCAGCAGCCCCTGGGGGGGCAGGGTGGATTCCGAGCAGTACTTC.

The chain is built from TRBV2 and TRBJ2-1; tentative D call: TRBD1 (8 bases). V lost 8 bases to trimming and J lost 4 bases, with 18 bases between them. The CDR3 consists of 15 residues. CDR1 and CDR2 (germline): SNHLY, FYNNEI. The CDR3 nucleotides read TGTGCCAGCTCAGGGGGCGGGAGTGGGTACAATGAGCAGTTCTTC. Translated: CASSGGGSGYNEQFF.

V usage is TRBV7-2 and J usage is TRBJ2-1; TRBD2 might be the D (5 bases). Germline CDR1 reads SGHTA; CDR2 reads FQGNSA. The V and J ends lost 5 bases and 4 bases respectively, with 12 bases between them. This CDR3 region has 14 residues. The CDR3 loop reads CASSHSAQYNEQFF. In DNA form, the CDR3 reads TGTGCCAGCAGCCATAGCGCCCAATACAATGAGCAGTTCTTC.

This rearrangement joins TRBV2 to TRBJ2-7; weak D call: TRBD1 (8 bases). Trimming removed 7 bases from V and 3 bases from J, with 22 bases in between. The CDR3 consists of 16 residues. Germline V gene lookup returns CDR1 SNHLY and CDR2 FYNNEI. The CDR3, as DNA: TGTGCCAGCACTTTGGGGGGGACAGGCGTCCACTACGAGCAGTACTTC. It codes for CASTLGGTGVHYEQYF.

The rearrangement links TRBV7-2 to TRBJ1-6; D perhaps matches TRBD1 (6 bases). Germline V lookup: CDR1 SGHTA, CDR2 FQGNSA. The CDR3 contains 16 residues. Trimming stripped 5 bases from V and 9 bases from J, with 20 bases between. For the CDR3, the DNA is TGTGCCAGCAGCCCTCCGACAGGTCCGACAGTTTCACCCCTCCACTTT. Residues: CASSPPTGPTVSPLHF. Together with reference TRBV7-2 and TRBJ1-6, the CDR3 gives the full variable domain: GAGVSQSPSNKVTEKGKDVELRCDPISGHTALYWYRQSLGQGLEFLIYFQGNSAPDKSGLPSDRFSAERTGGSVSTLTIQRTQQEDSAVYLCASSPPTGPTVSPLHFGNGTRLTVT.

The chain employs TRBV11-3 and TRBJ1-6; D unclear. The length of the CDR3 is 14 residues. Germline CDR1 SGHNT, CDR2 YENEEA. V lost 5 bases to trimming and J lost 14 bases, with 19 bases between them. The CDR3 nucleotides read TGTGCCAGCAGCCTGGACGGGGATTCATCAGCCCTCCACTTT. It is translated as CASSLDGDSSALHF.